One sample yielded the 8 T cell receptor beta chains listed below, sequenced in a study of blood T cells in healthy people across ages. It was with a sample-barcoded 5' primer and a J-beta primer mix that a second PCR of roughly 7 to 11 cycles was run. One entry per CDR3 protein, called by TCRdb with MiXCR from the 5' RACE reads. The sample lists over 500,000 distinct CDR3 sequences; about 26% were seen once. This same sample was also taken into another study, of T cells of mothers and their children.

The source material was blood. These receptor sequences come from a boy younger than 10 in good health.

The CDR3 region is CASSHVGRYEQYF. DNA for the CDR3: TGTGCCAGCAGCCATGTCGGCCGTTACGAGCAGTACTTC. This sequence joins TRBV3-1 and TRBJ2-7; D uncertain. Germline CDR1 reads LGHDT; CDR2 reads YNNKEL (reference sequence). The CDR3 totals 13 residues. The V and J ends lost 3 bases and 4 bases respectively, with 10 bases between them.

This sequence joins TRBV7-7 and TRBJ2-5, with TRBD2 matching over 8 bases. Germline CDR1 reads SSHAT; CDR2 reads FNYEAQ (reference sequence). The CDR3 is 14 residues long. V dropped 5 bases and J dropped 2; count of bases not matched to a gene: 4. The CDR3 nucleotides are TGTGCCAGCAGCCTGACTAGCGAACAAGAGACCCAGTACTTC. This codes for CASSLTSEQETQYF. Based on the CDR3 plus reference TRBV7-7 and TRBJ2-5, the full variable domain is GAGVSQSPRYKVTKRGQDVTLRCDPISSHATLYWYQQALGQGPEFLTYFNYEAQPDKSGLPSDRFSAERPEGSISTLTIQRTEQRDSAMYRCASSLTSEQETQYFGPGTRLLVL.

V gene TRBV4-2 combines with J gene TRBJ2-5; unclear D gene. The V end was cut by 1 base, the J end by 5 bases, with 8 bases between. CDR1 LGHNA and CDR2 YNFKEQ come from the germline V gene. This CDR3 comprises 13 residues. The CDR3 sequence: CASSQGGYETQYF. CDR3 DNA sequence: TGTGCCAGCAGCCAAGGAGGCTATGAGACCCAGTACTTC.

The V gene is TRBV4-3, the J gene TRBJ2-3; D assignment may be TRBD1 or TRBD2 (5 bases each). The CDR3 extends over 17 amino acids. The V gene's germline CDR1 is LGHNA and CDR2 YSLEER. Trimming took 3 bases from V and 0 from J, leaving 16 bases between them. DNA of the CDR3: TGCGCCAGCAGCCAGGGACGGGCATCTCATAGCACAGATACGCAGTATTTT. Translating gives CASSQGRASHSTDTQYF.

V usage is TRBV20-1 and J usage is TRBJ1-5, with D maybe TRBD1 (5 bases). The CDR3 covers 15 residues. Germline values: CDR1 DFQATT, CDR2 SNEGSKA (reference sequence). V was pared by 0 bases and J by 1 base, with 10 bases between. The CDR3 here is CSARDSGGSNQPQHF. As DNA, the CDR3 is TGCAGTGCTAGAGATTCGGGGGGAAGCAATCAGCCCCAGCATTTT.

To note about this clonotype: One end of the junction is discordant with germline, which a read error may explain. The V gene is TRBV6-6, the J gene TRBJ2-3; D uncertain. From germline, CDR1 is MNHNY and CDR2 SVGAGI (reference sequence). The CDR3 consists of 14 residues. In nucleotides, the CDR3 is TGTGCTAGCAGTCAGGCGAGTAGCCTGGATACGCAGTATTTT. It specifies CASSQASSLDTQYF.

This clonotype was recorded a few times. This rearrangement joins TRBV11-2 to TRBJ2-5; possible D gene TRBD2, 6 bases. V was cut by 3 bases and J by 5 bases, with 10 bases left in between. This CDR3 comprises 13 residues. CDR1 SGHAT and CDR2 FQNNGV come from the germline V gene. The chain's CDR3 is CASSFRGLETQYF. The CDR3 region has the DNA TGTGCCAGCAGCTTCCGGGGGTTGGAGACCCAGTACTTC. The entire variable domain, with the rest obtained from reference TRBV11-2 and TRBJ2-5, is as follows: EAGVAQSPRYKIIEKRQSVAFWCNPISGHATLYWYQQILGQGPKLLIQFQNNGVVDDSQLPKDRFSAERLKGVDSTLKIQPAKLEDSAVYLCASSFRGLETQYFGPGTRLLVL.

The chain couples TRBV15 to TRBJ2-7; the D is unclear. CDR3 length: 14 amino acids. V lost 3 bases to trimming and J lost 0 bases, with 9 bases between them. Germline CDR1 reads LNHNV; CDR2 reads YYDKDF (reference sequence). CDR3 in DNA: TGTGCCACCAGCAGTACACGTAACTCCTACGAGCAGTACTTC. This translates into CATSSTRNSYEQYF.